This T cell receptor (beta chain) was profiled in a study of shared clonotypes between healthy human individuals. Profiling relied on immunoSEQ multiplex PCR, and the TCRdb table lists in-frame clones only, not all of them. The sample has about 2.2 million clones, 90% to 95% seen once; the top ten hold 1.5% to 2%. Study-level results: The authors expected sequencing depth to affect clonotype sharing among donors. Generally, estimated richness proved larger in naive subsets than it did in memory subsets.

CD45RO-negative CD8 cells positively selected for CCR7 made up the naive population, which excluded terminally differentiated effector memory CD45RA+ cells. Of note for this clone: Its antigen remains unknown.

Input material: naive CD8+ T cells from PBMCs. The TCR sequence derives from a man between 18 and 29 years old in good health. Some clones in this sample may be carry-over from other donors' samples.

The CDR3: CASSLGPGGRAFF. DNA for the CDR3: TGTGCCAGCAGTTTAGGCCCAGGGGGCCGAGCTTTCTTT. This chain links TRBV27 with TRBJ1-1, with 8 bases aligning to TRBD1. Germline V gives CDR1 MNHEY, CDR2 SMNVEV (reference sequence). CDR3 size: 13 residues. J gave up 10 bases and V 2 bases, and 6 bases lay outside the gene matches.